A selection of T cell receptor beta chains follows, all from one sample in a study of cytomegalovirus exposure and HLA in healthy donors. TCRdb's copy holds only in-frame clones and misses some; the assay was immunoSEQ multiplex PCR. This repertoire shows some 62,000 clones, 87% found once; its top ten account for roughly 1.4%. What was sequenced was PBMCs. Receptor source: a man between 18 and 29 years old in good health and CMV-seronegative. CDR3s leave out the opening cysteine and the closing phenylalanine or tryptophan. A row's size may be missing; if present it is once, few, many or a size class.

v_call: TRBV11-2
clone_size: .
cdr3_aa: ASSPQHSGNTIY

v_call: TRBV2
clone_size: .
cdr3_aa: ASSTGLAGGGGELF

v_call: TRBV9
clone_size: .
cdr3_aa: ASSVWGRGVPDTQY

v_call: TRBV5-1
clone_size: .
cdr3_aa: ASSLEPLKNTEAF

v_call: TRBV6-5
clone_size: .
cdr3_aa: ASRDRSAGEQY

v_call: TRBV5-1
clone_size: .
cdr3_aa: ASSFPTGRETEAF

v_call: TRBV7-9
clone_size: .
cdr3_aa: ASSFRSDQPQH

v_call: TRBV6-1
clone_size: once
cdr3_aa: ASGQRQGLIEAF

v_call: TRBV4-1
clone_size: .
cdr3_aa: ASSQGLVSTPEQY

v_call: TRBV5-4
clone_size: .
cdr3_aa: ASSPGQGAKQY

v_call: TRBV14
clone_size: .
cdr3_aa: ASSQELGISNEQF

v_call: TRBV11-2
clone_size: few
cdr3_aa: ASSQEVTNEQF

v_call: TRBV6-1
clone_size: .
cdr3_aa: ASSVQTGVPYEQY

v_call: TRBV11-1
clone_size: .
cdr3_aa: ASVMYSSSYNEQF

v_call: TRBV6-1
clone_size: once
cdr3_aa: ASRPSKDKIYEQY

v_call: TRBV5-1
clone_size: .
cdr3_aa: ASSFGQGLYNEQF

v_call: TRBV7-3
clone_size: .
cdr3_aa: ASSGGQGLREKLF

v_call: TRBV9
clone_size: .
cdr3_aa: ASSVAGGNEQF

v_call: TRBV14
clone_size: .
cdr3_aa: ASSLSGASGGTYEQY

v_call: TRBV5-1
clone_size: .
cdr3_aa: ASSLGQPRGTIY

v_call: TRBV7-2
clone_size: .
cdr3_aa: ASSSPPENGYT

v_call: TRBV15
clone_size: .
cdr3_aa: ASGQSNSPLH

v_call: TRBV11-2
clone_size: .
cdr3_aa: ASSFLLEDTQY

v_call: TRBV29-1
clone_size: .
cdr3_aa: SVEDRDRGGNEQF

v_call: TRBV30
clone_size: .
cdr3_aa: AWTGTGKSPLH

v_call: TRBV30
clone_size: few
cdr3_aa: AWSPLPAGGAIDTQY

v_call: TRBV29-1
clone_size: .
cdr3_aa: SVPSYGYT

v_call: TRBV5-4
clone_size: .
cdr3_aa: ASSLASGRGTDTQY

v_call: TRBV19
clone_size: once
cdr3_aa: ATLDYGGMNEQF

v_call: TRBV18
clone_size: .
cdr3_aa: ASSPSYRAGVGSPLH

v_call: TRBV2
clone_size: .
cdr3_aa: ASSEEQGGQPQH

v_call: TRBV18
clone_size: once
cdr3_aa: ASSDRDRADGYT

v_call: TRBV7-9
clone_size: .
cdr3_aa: ASSLISGVGTGELF

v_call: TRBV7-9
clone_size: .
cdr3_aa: ASSLEGGASDTQY

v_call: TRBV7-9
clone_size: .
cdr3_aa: ASSLGTQNTEAF

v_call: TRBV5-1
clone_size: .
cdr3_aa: ASSPEGGGEQF

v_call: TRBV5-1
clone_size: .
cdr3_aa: ASSLAGQGNTEAF

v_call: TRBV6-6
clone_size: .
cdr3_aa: ASSYSPILSGNTIY

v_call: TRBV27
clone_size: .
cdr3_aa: ASSFRGGAQETQY

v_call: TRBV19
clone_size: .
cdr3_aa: ASSSGLGGTQY

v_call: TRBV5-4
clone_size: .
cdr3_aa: ASSLQGAYGYT

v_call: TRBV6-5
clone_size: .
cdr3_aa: ASSYARADQPQH

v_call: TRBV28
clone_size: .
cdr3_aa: ASRAGIRRDSNQPQH

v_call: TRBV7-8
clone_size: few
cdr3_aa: ASSLGGPNEQY

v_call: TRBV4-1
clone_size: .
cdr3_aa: ASSREGQSSYNEQF

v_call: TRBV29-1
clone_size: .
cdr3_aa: SVGWTAAQKLF

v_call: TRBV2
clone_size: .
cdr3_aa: ASSGDPGQGDPNYGYT

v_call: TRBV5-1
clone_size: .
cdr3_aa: ASKAGPLEGEQF

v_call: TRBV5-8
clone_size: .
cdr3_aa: ASSSEEVSNQPQH

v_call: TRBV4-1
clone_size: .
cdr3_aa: ASSQVRTSYSYEQY

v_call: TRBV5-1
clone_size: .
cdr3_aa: ASSLQGVEQF

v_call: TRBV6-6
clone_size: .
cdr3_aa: ASSYSAGPGQPQH

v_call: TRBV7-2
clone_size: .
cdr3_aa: ASSSPSGGVLSTQY

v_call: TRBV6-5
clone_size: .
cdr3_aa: ASSLGPRGGGTQY

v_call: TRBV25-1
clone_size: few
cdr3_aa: ASSGLQGYNEKLF

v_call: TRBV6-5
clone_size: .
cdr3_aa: ASRPGQGAYTIY